This T cell receptor beta chain was found in a study of beta chain features in type 1 diabetes. Study-level information: What patients shared with healthy donors was a similar profile of age, gender and cell yields. Broader study findings: The study found moderately but significantly shorter TCRB CDR3s in all four CD4+ subsets of Type 1 diabetes patients. Shorter templates might be favored by PCR, equally in patients and controls.

In its sample, this clone was seen a few times. The target antigen is unknown. Every bit of the isolated RNA underwent reverse transcription, so sequencing read expressed TCRB transcripts. Profiled with immunoSEQ multiplex PCR; TCRdb holds only in-frame clones, not every one. The data show under 300,000 clones, with 16% seen just once and 0.065% to 0.1% held by the top ten. There are 15 residues in the CDR3. Germline CDR1 reads GTSNPN; CDR2 reads SVGIG (reference sequence). The J segment lost 8 bases and the V segment lost 3 bases, leaving 9 bases of the junction unmatched. Purities in excess of 95% were seen in all sorted populations.

The sample was naive CD4+ T cells from blood. V is TRBV30 and J is TRBJ1-4, with 10 positions matching TRBD1. The clonotype originates from a young man with type 1 diabetes. CDR3 nucleotides: TGTGCCTGGAGCCCGGAGGACAGGGGGAACGAAAAACTGTTTTTT. Its protein product is CAWSPEDRGNEKLFF.